One sample yielded the 29 T cell receptor beta chains listed below, sequenced in a study of early T cells in non-severe SARS-CoV-2 infection. TCRdb fed the 5' RACE reads into MiXCR, producing one record per CDR3 protein. The sample has 40,000 or so distinct CDR3 sequences; around 10% are singletons. The specimen was whole blood. These receptors were obtained from an adult who was a healthcare worker with PCR-confirmed SARS-CoV-2 infection or an uninfected control (not recorded which).

This clonotype was found many times. V and J are TRBV7-9 and TRBJ1-1; TRBD1 agrees at 9 bases. Germline V gives CDR1 SEHNR, CDR2 FQNEAQ (reference sequence). Trimming at V came to 5 bases and at J to 5 bases, leaving 6 bases not matched to a gene. This CDR3 contains 14 residues. CDR3 nucleotides: TGTGCCAGCAGCCTACAGGGGGCAGGTACTGAAGCTTTCTTT. Protein: CASSLQGAGTEAFF.

The chain links TRBV10-3 to TRBJ2-5; maybe TRBD2 (6 bases). Trimming removed 4 bases at V and 1 base at J, with 7 bases between. The germline gives CDR1 ENHRY, CDR2 SYGVKD. CDR3 length: 13 amino acids. The CDR3 DNA reads TGTGCCATCAGTGTGGGGGGCCAAGAGACCCAGTACTTC. Translation gives CAISVGGQETQYF.

This rearrangement joins TRBV6-2 or TRBV6-3 to TRBJ2-7, with a tentative D call TRBD1 (6 bases). From germline, CDR1 is MNHEY and CDR2 SVGEGT. This CDR3 has 15 residues. Trimming took 4 bases from V and 2 from J, leaving 15 bases between them. CDR3 protein: CASSSLPGQTYEQYF. The CDR3 region has the DNA TGTGCCAGCAGTTCCCTACCCGGACAGACCTACGAGCAGTACTTC.

This clonotype has at least ten counts. The chain combines TRBV7-9 with TRBJ2-7; D uncertain. V lost 1 base to trimming and J lost 5 bases, with 9 bases between them. The CDR3 is 13 amino acids. CDR1 is SEHNR and CDR2 is FQNEAQ in the germline V gene (reference sequence). CDR3 coding DNA: TGTGCCAGCAGCTTAGGAACAGCCAACGAGCAGTACTTC. Protein: CASSLGTANEQYF.

J is TRBJ1-3 and V is TRBV6-5; D is undetermined. Looked up from germline, CDR1 is MNHEY and CDR2 is SVGAGI. V lost 5 bases and J lost 1, with 12 bases in between. The CDR3 covers 15 residues. Here the CDR3 reads CASSGRHGSGNTIYF. The CDR3 region has the DNA TGTGCCAGCAGTGGGAGACACGGATCTGGAAACACCATATATTTT.

This clonotype was found many times. The chain uses TRBV7-8 and TRBJ1-5; no firm D call. Trimming stripped 0 bases from V and 5 bases from J, with 5 bases between. Germline V CDR1 and CDR2: SGHVS, FQNEAQ. The CDR3 covers 13 residues. The CDR3 nucleotides read TGTGCCAGCAGCTTAGCAGGATATCAGCCCCAGCATTTT. Its protein product is CASSLAGYQPQHF.

In its sample, this clonotype was seen many times. This chain joins TRBV28 and TRBJ2-7; 12 bases agree with TRBD2. CDR3 size: 16 residues. Germline V gene data show CDR1 as MDHEN and CDR2 as SYDVKM. The junction had 8 bases not matched to a gene; V was cut back by 3 bases and J by 5 bases. CDR3 sequence reads: CASSLLAGGPWHEQYF. The CDR3 nucleotides read TGTGCCAGCAGTTTGCTAGCGGGAGGGCCATGGCACGAGCAGTACTTC.

V and J are TRBV7-2 and TRBJ1-2; D ambiguous. Between the trimmed V and J ends, which lost 4 bases and 3 bases, there was a span of 6 bases. The CDR3 runs to 12 residues. In germline, CDR1 is SGHTA, CDR2 FQGNSA. CDR3 nucleotide sequence: TGTGCCAGCAGCTCCTTGGACTATGGCTACACCTTC. Translated: CASSSLDYGYTF.

There are many counts of this clonotype. The CDR3 region is CASRGRGNHEQYF. CDR3 sequence (DNA): TGTGCCAGCAGGGGACGGGGGAACCACGAGCAGTACTTC. V and J are TRBV28 and TRBJ2-7, with D possibly TRBD2 on 6 matching bases. The CDR3 covers 13 residues. V dropped 6 bases and J dropped 5 bases, with 14 bases sitting between them. The germline V gene encodes CDR1 MDHEN and CDR2 SYDVKM.

V is TRBV19 and J is TRBJ2-1; 8 bases agree with TRBD2. Trimming removed 9 bases from V and 1 base from J; junction bases left unmatched: 11. Germline loops: CDR1 LNHDA, CDR2 SQIVND (reference sequence). The CDR3 is 16 residues long. The chain's CDR3 is CASSPGAGASYNEQFF. The CDR3 coding sequence is TGTGCCAGCAGTCCGGGAGCGGGAGCGTCCTACAATGAGCAGTTCTTC.

This clonotype was counted at least ten times. The rearrangement links TRBV7-2 to TRBJ1-1, with TRBD1 as a possible D gene (5 bases). Trimming pared 3 bases from V and 3 bases from J, leaving 17 bases between. This CDR3 region has 16 residues. CDR1 and CDR2 (germline): SGHTA, FQGNSA. The CDR3 coding sequence is TGTGCCAGCAGCTTCAAACAAACTGGACATCACACTGAAGCTTTCTTT. It yields the protein CASSFKQTGHHTEAFF.

In this sample, this clonotype turned up many times. The rearrangement uses TRBV28 and TRBJ2-5; D may be TRBD2 (6 bases). Trimming removed 3 bases at V and 5 bases at J, with 13 bases between. CDR1 MDHEN and CDR2 SYDVKM come from the germline V gene. The CDR3 spans 14 residues. The DNA for the CDR3 is TGTGCCAGCAGTTTTTATAGCGGTTCGGAGACCCAGTACTTC. Translating it yields CASSFYSGSETQYF.

This clonotype was recorded many times. The V gene is TRBV4-3, the J gene TRBJ2-3; 7 bases are shared with TRBD1. The length of the CDR3 is 15 residues. Looked up from germline, CDR1 is LGHNA and CDR2 is YSLEER. J gave up 5 bases and V 0 bases, and 5 bases lay outside the gene matches. The CDR3, as DNA: TGCGCCAGCAGCCAAGAAATGGGACAGCAAGATACGCAGTATTTT. As protein: CASSQEMGQQDTQYF.

This clonotype showed up many times. J is TRBJ2-7 and V is TRBV29-1, with 10 bases lining up with TRBD2. Germline assignment: CDR1 SQVTM and CDR2 ANQGSEA. V lost 1 base and J lost 0; bases outside the gene matches: 3. CDR3 length equals 15 residues. The CDR3 protein is CSVEVTSGVSYEQYF. The CDR3 coding sequence is TGCAGCGTTGAAGTTACTAGCGGGGTCTCCTACGAGCAGTACTTC.

This clonotype was seen repeatedly, ten times or more. This chain links TRBV15 with TRBJ1-6; no clear D. Germline V lookup: CDR1 LNHNV, CDR2 YYDKDF (reference sequence). CDR3 length equals 14 residues. Between the trimmed V and J ends, which lost 1 base and 7 bases, there was a span of 8 bases. The CDR3 here is CATSRGGRNSPLHF. The DNA of the CDR3 is TGTGCCACCAGCAGAGGCGGCAGAAATTCACCCCTCCACTTT.

This clonotype was observed many times. The chain carries TRBV2 and TRBJ2-3; D not resolved. Looked up from germline, CDR1 is SNHLY and CDR2 is FYNNEI. CDR3 length: 10 amino acids. Between the trimmed V and J ends, which lost 1 base and 10 bases, there was a span of 3 bases. CDR3 DNA: TGTGCCAGCAGTGAAGTACCGCAGTATTTT. Translating gives CASSEVPQYF. Full variable domain (missing parts from reference TRBV2 and TRBJ2-3): EPEVTQTPSHQVTQMGQEVILRCVPISNHLYFYWYRQILGQKVEFLVSFYNNEISEKSEIFDDQFSVERPDGSNFTLKIRSTKLEDSAMYFCASSEVPQYFGPGTRLTVL.

With regard to this clonotype: This may be a read error: a much more frequent sequence differs by one nucleotide. V is TRBV29-1 and J is TRBJ2-1, with 8 bases that match TRBD2. V lost 5 bases, J lost 14 bases, and 5 bases stayed unmatched. The CDR3 contains 10 residues. Germline loops: CDR1 SQVTM, CDR2 ANQGSEA. As DNA, the CDR3 is TGCAGCGTTCTATCGGGAGGGGAGTTCTTC. Translated: CSVLSGGEFF.

A remark on this clonotype: This CDR3 fails to terminate in the conserved phenylalanine or tryptophan, so it likely reflects a read error. V gene TRBV12-3 or TRBV12-4 combines with J gene TRBJ2-7; D possibly uses TRBD1 or TRBD2 (5 bases each). With 5 bases removed from V and 2 bases from J, the gap between germline ends came to 16 bases. The CDR3 has 15 amino acids. In DNA, the CDR3 is TGTGCCAGCAGTCTACGGGACGGCGCTGCCTACGAGCAGTACATC. Amino acids: CASSLRDGAAYEQYI.

Remarks on this clonotype: A read error may be the cause here, since a much bigger clone is one base away. The chain employs TRBV12-3 or TRBV12-4 and TRBJ2-3; 10 nucleotides agree with TRBD2. The CDR3 consists of 14 residues. As DNA, the CDR3 is TGTGCCAGCAGCCGGACTAGCGGCACAGATACGCTGTATTTT. Translation: CASSRTSGTDTLYF.

This clonotype occurred a few times. The CDR3 coding sequence is TGTGCCATCAAGAGCGCGAACACAGATACGCAGTATTTT. Encoded protein: CAIKSANTDTQYF. This chain joins TRBV10-3 and TRBJ2-3; D ambiguous. The germline V gene encodes CDR1 ENHRY and CDR2 SYGVKD. This CDR3 is 13 amino acids long. Trimming cost V 7 bases and J 2 bases, with 10 bases left between them.

This clonotype occurred many times. V usage is TRBV28 and J usage is TRBJ2-1; 7 bases fit TRBD1. The CDR3 runs 14 residues. Germline loops: CDR1 MDHEN, CDR2 SYDVKM. Unmatched junction bases numbered 14, after V lost 8 bases and J lost 10 bases. Here the CDR3 DNA reads TGTGCCAGCCATCCTTCCCCCCACAGGGGCGAGCAGTTCTTC. Protein product: CASHPSPHRGEQFF.

This clonotype was counted between two and nine times. The chain combines TRBV12-3 or TRBV12-4 with TRBJ2-1; D perhaps matches TRBD1 (6 bases). The CDR3 sequence is 16 residues long. V was clipped by 4 bases and J by 0 bases, with 13 bases between them. The CDR3 DNA reads TGTGCCAGCAGTTCCAGGACAGCCAGCTCCTACAATGAGCAGTTCTTC. Residues: CASSSRTASSYNEQFF.

This clonotype was found many times. This chain uses TRBV6-2 or TRBV6-3 with TRBJ2-1; a possible D gene is TRBD2 (6 bases). This CDR3 is built from 15 residues. CDR1 and CDR2 from the germline V gene are MNHEY and SVGEGT. V was clipped by 6 bases and J by 9 bases, with 21 bases between them. The CDR3 spells CASRPVGGIRGEQFF. The CDR3 nucleotides are TGTGCCAGCAGGCCCGTGGGCGGGATTAGGGGTGAGCAGTTCTTC.

This clonotype was observed a handful of times. The chain recombines TRBV9 with TRBJ1-1; 12 bases fit TRBD1. V trimming: 0 bases; J trimming: 11 bases; junction bases outside the gene matches: 8. The CDR3 runs to 15 residues. Looked up from germline, CDR1 is SGDLS and CDR2 is YYNGEE. CDR3 region: CASSVGTGTGGRAFF. CDR3 DNA: TGTGCCAGCAGCGTAGGGACCGGGACAGGGGGCCGGGCTTTCTTT. Combining the CDR3 with reference TRBV9 and TRBJ1-1 gives the whole variable domain DSGVTQTPKHLITATGQRVTLRCSPRSGDLSVYWYQQSLDQGLQFLIQYYNGEERAKGNILERFSAQQFPDLHSELNLSSLELGDSALYFCASSVGTGTGGRAFFGQGTRLTVV.

The sample holds many counts of this clonotype. This chain joins TRBV2 and TRBJ2-3; D gene uncertain. V was trimmed by 1 base and J by 0 bases, leaving 11 bases between them. The germline CDR1 and CDR2 sequences are SNHLY and FYNNEI. The CDR3 spans 16 residues. The CDR3 DNA reads as TGTGCCAGCAGTGAAGGGACGTCCCTTAGCACAGATACGCAGTATTTT. As protein: CASSEGTSLSTDTQYF. The full variable domain, its missing parts supplied by reference TRBV2 and TRBJ2-3, is EPEVTQTPSHQVTQMGQEVILRCVPISNHLYFYWYRQILGQKVEFLVSFYNNEISEKSEIFDDQFSVERPDGSNFTLKIRSTKLEDSAMYFCASSEGTSLSTDTQYFGPGTRLTVL.

The chain has TRBV4-2 and TRBJ1-2, with unresolved D. The V gene's germline CDR1 is LGHNA and CDR2 YNFKEQ. The CDR3 sequence is 13 residues long. Trimming left V 1 base short and J 8 bases short, with 11 bases between. The DNA for the CDR3 is TGTGCCAGCAGCCAAGGGGTGGGTGCGGGCTACACCTTC. It translates to CASSQGVGAGYTF.

The chain is built from TRBV7-2 and TRBJ2-5; D is unresolved. Germline loops: CDR1 SGHTA, CDR2 FQGNSA. Trimming pared 4 bases from V and 6 bases from J, leaving 12 bases between. The CDR3 is 13 residues long. The CDR3 region is CASSSQTAQTQYF. In DNA form, the CDR3 reads TGTGCCAGCAGCTCCCAGACGGCACAGACCCAGTACTTC.

This clonotype qualifies as medium-sized (0.01 to 0.1%). The chain links TRBV4-3 to TRBJ2-1, with 11 bases lining up with TRBD2. CDR3 length: 19 residues. Germline assignment: CDR1 LGHNA and CDR2 YSLEER. V lost 3 bases to trimming and J lost 3 bases; unmatched junction nucleotides: 13. The CDR3 DNA follows: TGCGCCAGCAGCCAGGGACTAGCGGCTATCTCGATTCGCTACAATGAGCAGTTCTTC. Its translation is CASSQGLAAISIRYNEQFF.

CDR3 coding DNA: TGTGCCAGCAGTTGGGCAGGCAATCAGCCCCAGCATTTT. Its translation: CASSWAGNQPQHF. This chain uses TRBV12-3 or TRBV12-4 with TRBJ1-5, with D hard to call. The V and J ends lost 4 bases and 2 bases respectively, with 6 bases between them. This CDR3 contains 13 residues.